This T cell receptor (beta chain) was observed in a study of blood T cell repertoires in COVID-19. Using immunoSEQ multiplex PCR, the repertoire was profiled, and TCRdb retains in-frame clones only, with some absent. The table shows 200,000 to 300,000 clones, with 81% occurring only once. Trimming pared 6 bases from V and 5 bases from J, leaving 13 bases between. The CDR3 has 14 residues. In germline, CDR1 is MNHEY, CDR2 SVGAGI. V and J are TRBV6-5 and TRBJ1-4; D remains ambiguous. This TCR was recovered from an elderly woman with acute or convalescent COVID-19. The source material was peripheral blood. Written as DNA, the CDR3 is TGTGCCAGCAGACAGTCGCTGGGCAATGAAAAACTGTTTTTT. It specifies CASRQSLGNEKLFF.